The 16 T cell receptor beta chains below come from one sample, sequenced in a study of T cells after yellow fever vaccination. TCRdb re-derived calls from the 5' RACE reads in MiXCR, one entry per CDR3 protein. The table includes around 590,000 distinct CDR3 sequences, more than 9% detected once. Here the sequenced sample was PBMCs, taken on the day of the yellow fever booster vaccination. These receptors all stem from a man aged 25 to 45 who received the YFV17D yellow fever vaccine.

The chain joins TRBV7-8 to TRBJ2-7, with no clear D. Trimming removed 1 base from V and 0 bases from J, with 13 bases in between. In germline, CDR1 is SGHVS, CDR2 FQNEAQ. This CDR3 contains 16 residues. The CDR3 loop is CASSLENGLSSYEQYF. CDR3 sequence (DNA): TGTGCCAGCAGCTTAGAAAACGGATTGAGCTCCTACGAGCAGTACTTC. Full variable domain (remainder filled in from reference TRBV7-8 and TRBJ2-7): GAGVSQSPRYKVAKRGQDVALRCDPISGHVSLFWYQQALGQGPEFLTYFQNEAQLDKSGLPSDRFFAERPEGSVSTLKIQRTQQEDSAVYLCASSLENGLSSYEQYFGPGTRLTVT.

This clonotype was detected only once. J is TRBJ2-7 and V is TRBV20-1; D tentatively reads TRBD1 or TRBD2 (5 bases each). From germline, CDR1 is DFQATT and CDR2 SNEGSKA (reference sequence). This CDR3 spans 12 amino acids. Trimming removed 2 bases from V and 5 bases from J, with 10 bases in between. CDR3 DNA sequence: TGCAGTGCTAGACCGGGGCCCGACGAGCAGTACTTC. It codes for CSARPGPDEQYF.

On this clonotype: With a much larger clone just one base away, this may be a read error. The chain uses TRBV6-2 or TRBV6-3 and TRBJ2-2; a possible D gene is TRBD2 (5 bases). V lost 2 bases to trimming and J lost 7 bases, with 5 bases between them. The CDR3 spans 12 residues. Germline CDR1 reads MNHEY; CDR2 reads SVGEGT. This chain's CDR3 is CASSYGSGELFF. In nucleotides, the CDR3 is TGTGCCAGCAGTTACGGGAGCGGGGAGCTGTTTTTT.

V gene TRBV5-1 combines with J gene TRBJ2-1; D is uncertain. Trimming shortened V by 4 bases and J by 5 bases, and 19 bases separated the two germline ends. CDR1 and CDR2 (germline): SGHRS, YFSETQ. The CDR3 spans 16 residues. For the CDR3, the DNA is TGCGCCAGCAGCCCCCTCGTGGCCCGTTTGGACAATGAGCAGTTCTTC. Its translation is CASSPLVARLDNEQFF.

The sample holds a few counts of this clonotype. The V gene is TRBV4-3, the J gene TRBJ1-1; possibly TRBD1 for D (5 bases). Germline V gives CDR1 LGHNA, CDR2 YSLEER. V was pared by 0 bases and J by 2 bases, with 7 bases between. CDR3 size: 14 residues. CDR3: CASSQETGNTEAFF. The CDR3 coding sequence is TGCGCCAGCAGCCAAGAAACAGGAAACACTGAAGCTTTCTTT.

This clonotype showed up many times. The chain has TRBV6-2 or TRBV6-3 and TRBJ2-2, with 9 bases fitting TRBD2. V was clipped by 2 bases and J by 7 bases; unmatched bases: 17. Germline V gene data show CDR1 as MNHEY and CDR2 as SVGEGT. The CDR3 loop spans 19 amino acids. This chain's CDR3 is CASSYDRLAGHKRGGELFF. DNA of the CDR3: TGTGCCAGCAGTTACGATCGGCTAGCGGGACACAAGAGGGGCGGGGAGCTGTTTTTT.

This chain links TRBV20-1 with TRBJ2-1, with TRBD2 matching 12 bases. The CDR3 runs to 16 residues. Looked up from germline, CDR1 is DFQATT and CDR2 is SNEGSKA (reference sequence). Trimming removed 2 bases from V and 6 bases from J; junction bases left unmatched: 8. DNA of the CDR3: TGCAGTGCTAGAAACCAACTAGCGGGAGGAGGCAATGAGCAGTTCTTC. It codes for CSARNQLAGGGNEQFF.

This clonotype came up a few times. J is TRBJ2-7 and V is TRBV10-3; D tentatively fits TRBD1 or TRBD2 (5 bases each). The CDR3 totals 11 residues. V dropped 6 bases and J dropped 3 bases, with 6 bases sitting between them. Germline V gene lookup returns CDR1 ENHRY and CDR2 SYGVKD. The CDR3 region has the DNA TGTGCCATCAGGGGGGACTACGAGCAGTACTTC. Amino acids: CAIRGDYEQYF.

This clonotype was seen only a few times. This chain joins TRBV11-1 and TRBJ1-2; 8 positions match TRBD1. The J segment lost 6 bases and the V segment lost 8 bases, leaving 8 bases of the junction unmatched. Germline CDR1 and CDR2: SGHAT and FQDESV (reference sequence). This CDR3 contains 13 residues. The CDR3 DNA reads as TGTGCCAGCTCCCTAGACAGGGGAGATGGCTACACCTTC. As protein: CASSLDRGDGYTF.

The chain is built from TRBV5-4 and TRBJ2-6, with 10 bases lining up with TRBD2. V lost 2 bases to trimming and J lost 1 base; unmatched junction nucleotides: 9. There are 19 residues in the CDR3. Germline assignment: CDR1 SGHNT and CDR2 YYREEE (reference sequence). The CDR3 here is CASSFEPSGSSSGANVLTF. CDR3 DNA: TGTGCCAGCAGCTTCGAGCCTAGCGGGAGTAGTTCTGGGGCCAACGTCCTGACTTTC.

This clonotype was recorded a few times. J is TRBJ2-7 and V is TRBV21-1; TRBD1, the D gene given by the table, was not confirmed from the DNA. TRBV21-1 has pseudogene status. This CDR3 is 16 amino acids long. DNA for the CDR3: TGTGCCAGCAGATACTTCAGGGCGCTAAGCTCCTACGAGCAGTACTTC. This codes for CASRYFRALSSYEQYF.

This clonotype occurred a few times. The V and J genes are TRBV3-1 and TRBJ2-5, with a possible D match to TRBD1 (5 bases). This CDR3 region has 15 residues. Germline CDR1 is LGHDT and CDR2 is YNNKEL (reference sequence). The V end lost 10 bases, the J end lost 5 bases, and 23 bases lay between the germline ends. CDR3 protein: CAKAATRRAGETQYF. The CDR3 nucleotides read TGTGCCAAAGCAGCCACTCGCAGGGCTGGCGAGACCCAGTACTTC.

The V and J genes are TRBV6-4 and TRBJ2-1; D gene unclear. Trimming removed 6 bases at V and 7 bases at J, with 19 bases between. Germline CDR1 MRHNA, CDR2 SNTAGT. The CDR3 spans 15 residues. CDR3 nucleotide sequence: TGTGCCAGCAGCCTTAGGGCCCAAACCCCTAATGAGCAGTTCTTC. This translates into CASSLRAQTPNEQFF.

The chain links TRBV25-1 to TRBJ2-3, with TRBD2 matching 8 bases. V dropped 6 bases and J dropped 10; count of bases not matched to a gene: 18. The CDR3 is made up of 16 amino acids. The V gene's germline CDR1 is MGHDK and CDR2 SYGVNS. CDR3 nucleotide sequence: TGTGCCAGCAGGCCTGGAACAGGCCTGCGGGGGGAAGCGCAGTATTTT. Residues: CASRPGTGLRGEAQYF.

This clonotype turned up a few times. The CDR3 bases are TGTGCCAGCAACCAGGGACTAGCCGATGAGCAGTTCTTC. Amino acids: CASNQGLADEQFF. The V gene is TRBV3-1, the J gene TRBJ2-1; 9 nucleotides line up with TRBD2. Losses at the gene ends were 7 bases for V and 8 bases for J; bases not matched to a gene: 6. This CDR3 is built from 13 residues. CDR1 and CDR2 from the germline V gene are LGHDT and YNNKEL (reference sequence).

This rearrangement joins TRBV27 to TRBJ2-5; D is perhaps TRBD1 (6 bases). The V and J ends lost 3 bases and 0 bases respectively, with 11 bases between them. The CDR3 is made up of 15 amino acids. From germline, CDR1 is MNHEY and CDR2 SMNVEV (reference sequence). The CDR3 is CASSFERGYQETQYF. CDR3 bases: TGTGCCAGCAGTTTCGAGAGGGGGTACCAAGAGACCCAGTACTTC.